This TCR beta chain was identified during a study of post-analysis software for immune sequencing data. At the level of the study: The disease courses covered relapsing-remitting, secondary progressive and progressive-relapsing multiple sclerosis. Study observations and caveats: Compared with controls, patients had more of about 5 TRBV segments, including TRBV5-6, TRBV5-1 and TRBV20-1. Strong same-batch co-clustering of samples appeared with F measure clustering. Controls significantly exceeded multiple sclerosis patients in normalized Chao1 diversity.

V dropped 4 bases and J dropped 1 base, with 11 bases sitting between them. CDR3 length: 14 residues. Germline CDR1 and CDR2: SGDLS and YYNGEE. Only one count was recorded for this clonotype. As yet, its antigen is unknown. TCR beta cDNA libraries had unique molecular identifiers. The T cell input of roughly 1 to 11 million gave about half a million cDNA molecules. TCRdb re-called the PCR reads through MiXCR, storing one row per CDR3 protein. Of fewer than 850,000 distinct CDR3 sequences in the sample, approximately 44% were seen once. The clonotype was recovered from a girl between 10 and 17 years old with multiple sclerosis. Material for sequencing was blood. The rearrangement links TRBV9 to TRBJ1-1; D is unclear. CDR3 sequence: CASSTHEGNTEAFF. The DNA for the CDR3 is TGTGCCAGCAGCACCCATGAGGGGAACACTGAAGCTTTCTTT.